The 14 T cell receptor beta chains reported below all come from one sample, sequenced in a study of vaccination effects on CD4 cells after COVID-19 (dated by TCRdb to between 2021 and 2024). No antigen has been assigned to these receptors. After less than 13 days of culture, CD4+ T cells were isolated with the EasySep CD4+ T cell isolation kit. Convalescent patients had PCR-confirmed SARS-CoV-2 infection between March and December 2020, before Alpha, Beta and Delta variants emerged in the United States. Each participant received two doses of an mRNA SARS-CoV-2 vaccine, either BNT162b2 or mRNA-1273. The method behind the library was the immunoSEQ multiplex PCR assay. TCRdb took over this immuneACCESS table, retaining in-frame rearrangements with V and J assigned. Such tables are incomplete; in checked studies, under half of the missing clones stem from an unresolved V gene, and the remainder is unexplained. A total of about 46,000 clones appear in this sample, around three quarters of them only once. In total, the top ten clones hold roughly 5.4% of the sample.

The material was CD4+ T cells from PBMCs cultured without peptide, obtained after COVID-19 vaccination. These receptors came from a human donor who had a prior SARS-CoV-2 infection.

The gene calls are TRBV11-3 and TRBJ2-1; a possible D gene is TRBD1 (6 bases). The CDR3 is 12 residues long. Germline CDR1 SGHNT, CDR2 YENEEA. With 5 bases removed from V and 7 bases from J, the gap between germline ends came to 9 bases. CDR3 loop: CASSHDRNEQFF. CDR3 bases: TGTGCCAGCAGCCATGACAGGAATGAGCAGTTCTTC.

The chain has TRBV5-1 and TRBJ2-7, with D possibly being TRBD1 (6 bases). Germline V gives CDR1 SGHRS, CDR2 YFSETQ. CDR3 size: 14 residues. V lost 1 base and J 6 bases, leaving 14 bases between the germline ends. As DNA, the CDR3 is TGCGCCAGCAGCTTGCTTCTTGGGGGCGGCGAGCAGTACTTC. Residues: CASSLLLGGGEQYF.

This clone was detected once. The J gene is TRBJ2-2, the V gene TRBV5-1, with D possibly matching TRBD1 (6 bases). Trimming took 4 bases from V and 2 from J, leaving 15 bases between them. This CDR3 is built from 16 residues. The germline gives CDR1 SGHRS, CDR2 YFSETQ. The CDR3 region is CASSIETGHNTGELFF. CDR3 DNA: TGCGCCAGCAGCATAGAAACGGGACACAACACCGGGGAGCTGTTTTTT. Based on the CDR3 plus reference TRBV5-1 and TRBJ2-2, the full variable domain is KAGVTQTPRYLIKTRGQQVTLSCSPISGHRSVSWYQQTPGQGLQFLFEYFSETQRNKGNFPGRFSGRQFSNSRSEMNVSTLELGDSALYLCASSIETGHNTGELFFGEGSRLTVL.

This clone was observed a handful of times. The rearrangement links TRBV19 to TRBJ1-5; a possible D gene is TRBD1 (5 bases). Germline CDR1 reads LNHDA; CDR2 reads SQIVND (reference sequence). Trimming shortened V by 5 bases and J by 2 bases, and 13 bases separated the two germline ends. CDR3 size: 15 residues. CDR3 DNA sequence: TGTGCCAGTAGTCTTCAGGGTCGGGGCAATCAGCCCCAGCATTTT. This encodes CASSLQGRGNQPQHF.

On this clone: This specimen includes other DNA sequences encoding the same CDR3. The V gene is TRBV6-5, the J gene TRBJ1-5; no clear D. This CDR3 has 12 amino acids. Germline-derived CDR1 and CDR2 are MNHEY and SVGAGI. Between the trimmed V and J ends, which lost 3 bases and 7 bases, there was a span of 7 bases. Written as DNA, the CDR3 is TGTGCCAGCAGTTATCCGGGGCAGCCCCAGCATTTT. It specifies CASSYPGQPQHF.

V gene TRBV27 combines with J gene TRBJ1-6; D is uncertain. The CDR3 sequence is 19 residues long. Germline values: CDR1 MNHEY, CDR2 SMNVEV (reference sequence). V was pared by 2 bases and J by 7 bases, with 24 bases between. CDR3 sequence reads: CASSLRTASFATPNSPLHF. The CDR3 nucleotides read TGTGCCAGCAGTTTAAGGACTGCCAGCTTTGCCACCCCAAATTCACCCCTCCACTTT.

The chain has TRBV3-1 (or the pseudogene TRBV3-2) and TRBJ1-1; D is unclear. The V end lost 6 bases, the J end lost 1 base, and 9 bases lay between the germline ends. The length of the CDR3 is 13 residues. Germline V lookup: CDR1 LGHDT, CDR2 YNNKEL (reference sequence). The CDR3 nucleotides are TGTGCCAGCAGGCCTCTTGGGAACACTGAAGCTTTCTTT. It is translated as CASRPLGNTEAFF.

J is TRBJ1-1 and V is TRBV7-9; D not resolved. V lost 4 bases to trimming and J lost 4 bases, with 10 bases between them. From germline, CDR1 is SEHNR and CDR2 FQNEAQ (reference sequence). This CDR3 has 13 amino acids. The CDR3 sequence: CASSSEIFTEAFF. The CDR3 bases are TGTGCCAGCAGCTCCGAGATTTTCACTGAAGCTTTCTTT.

The rearrangement uses TRBV15 and TRBJ1-4; unclear D gene. Trimming cost V 4 bases and J 5 bases, with 5 bases left between them. This CDR3 comprises 12 residues. Germline lookup yields CDR1 LNHNV and CDR2 YYDKDF (reference sequence). This chain's CDR3 is CATSTINEKLFF. In DNA, the CDR3 is TGTGCCACCAGCACGATAAATGAAAAACTGTTTTTT.

This clone was recorded only once. This rearrangement joins TRBV6-5 to TRBJ2-1; either TRBD1 or TRBD2 may supply D (7 bases each). The CDR3 is 15 amino acids. V was shortened by 5 bases and J by 3 bases, with 14 bases between the two germline ends. Germline lookup yields CDR1 MNHEY and CDR2 SVGAGI. The CDR3 DNA sequence: TGTGCCAGCAGTAGGGGGCCGGGGGGCTACAATGAGCAGTTCTTC. Translated: CASSRGPGGYNEQFF.

This chain uses TRBV5-1 with TRBJ1-2; D call uncertain. The CDR3 runs to 13 residues. Trimming took 0 bases from V and 7 from J, leaving 10 bases between them. Germline CDR1 and CDR2: SGHRS and YFSETQ. This chain's CDR3 is CASSLDAVSGYTF. DNA for the CDR3: TGCGCCAGCAGCTTGGACGCGGTGAGTGGCTACACCTTC.

The chain combines TRBV4-2 with TRBJ1-2; D not resolved. CDR1 and CDR2 (germline): LGHNA, YNFKEQ. Trimming shortened V by 4 bases and J by 1 base, and 19 bases separated the two germline ends. The length of the CDR3 is 17 residues. The CDR3 reads CASSRLLEAQSNYGYTF. Written as DNA, the CDR3 is TGTGCCAGCAGCCGGCTATTGGAAGCACAGAGTAACTATGGCTACACCTTC.

This rearrangement joins TRBV5-1 to TRBJ2-5; D gene ambiguous. The V end was cut by 0 bases, the J end by 2 bases, with 8 bases between. From germline, CDR1 is SGHRS and CDR2 YFSETQ. The CDR3 sequence is 14 residues long. The chain's CDR3 is CASSLGSSQETQYF. DNA for the CDR3: TGCGCCAGCAGCTTGGGGAGTTCACAAGAGACCCAGTACTTC.

V gene TRBV2 combines with J gene TRBJ2-7; TRBD2 might be the D (5 bases). Trimming cost V 4 bases and J 3 bases, with 10 bases left between them. From germline, CDR1 is SNHLY and CDR2 FYNNEI. The CDR3 spans 13 residues. The CDR3 protein is CASSGGLLYEQYF. CDR3 DNA sequence: TGTGCCAGCAGTGGAGGACTCCTCTACGAGCAGTACTTC.